The rows below give T cell receptor beta chains drawn from one sample of a study of OX40 agonist ivuxolimab in advanced cancers. Repertoires were generated with immunoSEQ multiplex PCR, while TCRdb's copy carries only in-frame clones and drops some. Altogether 20,000 to 25,000 clones are present, around 83% being singletons, with the ten largest covering roughly 27%. This material consisted of CD4+ or CD8+ T cells sorted from blood, taken in a trial of the OX40 agonist ivuxolimab. Receptors were obtained from an adult with an advanced solid tumor such as melanoma, head and neck, liver or kidney cancer. The CDR3 runs from the conserved cysteine through the conserved F or W. Each record gives: CDR3 protein, CDR3 DNA, clone size, D gene, CDR3 length, V gene, J gene. D genes are given only for firm matches. Some rows have no size entry. The others give once, few or many, or a class for an expanded clone.

CDR3 protein: CASSPMSVNYEQYF
CDR3 DNA: TGTGCCAGCTCACCAATGTCGGTGAACTACGAGCAGTACTTC
clone size: once
D gene: NA
CDR3 length: 14
V gene: TRBV18
J gene: TRBJ2-7

CDR3 protein: CAWSVVGNGYTF
CDR3 DNA: TGTGCCTGGAGTGTAGTAGGGAACGGCTACACCTTC
clone size: few
D gene: NA
CDR3 length: 12
V gene: TRBV30
J gene: TRBJ1-2

CDR3 protein: CASSQVRTTYGYTF
CDR3 DNA: TGCGCCAGCAGCCAAGTCCGCACTACCTATGGCTACACCTTC
clone size: medium-sized
D gene: NA
CDR3 length: 14
V gene: TRBV4-1
J gene: TRBJ1-2

CDR3 protein: CASSLSIRGTDTQYF
CDR3 DNA: TGTGCCAGCAGCTTAAGCATAAGAGGCACAGATACGCAGTATTTT
clone size: NA
D gene: NA
CDR3 length: 15
V gene: TRBV11-3
J gene: TRBJ2-3

CDR3 protein: CASSLGVTTEYF
CDR3 DNA: TGTGCCAGCAGTTTAGGTGTTACTACAGAGTACTTC
clone size: NA
D gene: NA
CDR3 length: 12
V gene: TRBV28
J gene: TRBJ2-5

CDR3 protein: CASSDLGTGVPNQPQHF
CDR3 DNA: TGTGCCAGCAGTGACTTGGGGACAGGGGTTCCCAATCAGCCCCAGCATTTT
clone size: NA
D gene: TRBD1
CDR3 length: 17
V gene: TRBV6-1
J gene: TRBJ1-5

CDR3 protein: CASSLGVYNEQFF
CDR3 DNA: TGTGCCAGCAGCTTGGGGGTCTACAATGAGCAGTTCTTC
clone size: NA
D gene: NA
CDR3 length: 13
V gene: TRBV5-6
J gene: TRBJ2-1

CDR3 protein: CASSFGQGGYEQYF
CDR3 DNA: TGTGCCAGCAGTTTCGGCCAGGGAGGGTACGAGCAGTACTTC
clone size: once
D gene: TRBD2
CDR3 length: 14
V gene: TRBV6-5
J gene: TRBJ2-7

CDR3 protein: CASSSGPGLAGVTGELFF
CDR3 DNA: TGTGCCAGCAGCTCGGGGCCGGGACTAGCGGGAGTCACCGGGGAGCTGTTTTTT
clone size: NA
D gene: TRBD2
CDR3 length: 18
V gene: TRBV7-6
J gene: TRBJ2-2

CDR3 protein: CASSRRKDQETQYF
CDR3 DNA: TGTGCCAGCAGTAGAAGGAAGGACCAAGAGACCCAGTACTTC
clone size: NA
D gene: NA
CDR3 length: 14
V gene: TRBV21-1
J gene: TRBJ2-5

CDR3 protein: CASSLAPSGGLYNEQFF
CDR3 DNA: TGTGCCAGCAGCTTAGCCCCTAGTGGAGGGCTCTACAATGAGCAGTTCTTC
clone size: few
D gene: NA
CDR3 length: 17
V gene: TRBV13
J gene: TRBJ2-1

CDR3 protein: CASSFIQDTGELFF
CDR3 DNA: TGTGCCAGCAGCTTTATACAGGACACCGGGGAGCTGTTTTTT
clone size: NA
D gene: NA
CDR3 length: 14
V gene: TRBV28
J gene: TRBJ2-2

CDR3 protein: CASSEAGLNSNYGYTF
CDR3 DNA: TGTGCCAGCAGTGAAGCTGGGCTGAATTCTAACTATGGCTACACCTTC
clone size: once
D gene: NA
CDR3 length: 16
V gene: TRBV2
J gene: TRBJ1-2

CDR3 protein: CASSMGQPAYNSPLHF
CDR3 DNA: TGTGCCAGTAGTATGGGACAGCCGGCCTATAATTCACCCCTCCACTTT
clone size: NA
D gene: TRBD1
CDR3 length: 16
V gene: TRBV19
J gene: TRBJ1-6

CDR3 protein: CASSDSAEGAGYTF
CDR3 DNA: TGTGCCAGCAGTGACTCGGCTGAGGGCGCGGGCTACACCTTC
clone size: NA
D gene: NA
CDR3 length: 14
V gene: TRBV6-4
J gene: TRBJ1-2

CDR3 protein: CASSEAVGRGGETQYF
CDR3 DNA: TGTGCCAGCAGTGAAGCTGTCGGCAGGGGAGGGGAGACCCAGTACTTC
clone size: NA
D gene: NA
CDR3 length: 16
V gene: TRBV6-1
J gene: TRBJ2-5

CDR3 protein: CAISEDRGLYEQYF
CDR3 DNA: TGTGCCATCAGTGAGGACAGGGGGCTGTACGAGCAGTACTTC
clone size: NA
D gene: TRBD1
CDR3 length: 14
V gene: TRBV10-3
J gene: TRBJ2-7

CDR3 protein: CASSQVWDRYCRIRWDEQFF
CDR3 DNA: TGTGCCAGCAGCCAAGTTTGGGACAGATACTGCAGGATTCGTTGGGATGAGCAGTTCTTC
clone size: once
D gene: TRBD1
CDR3 length: 20
V gene: TRBV14
J gene: TRBJ2-1

CDR3 protein: CASRRPGQGGREQYF
CDR3 DNA: TGTGCCAGCCGCAGACCGGGACAGGGGGGTCGGGAGCAGTACTTC
clone size: NA
D gene: TRBD1
CDR3 length: 15
V gene: TRBV2
J gene: TRBJ2-7

CDR3 protein: CASSISWAYEQYF
CDR3 DNA: TGTGCCAGTAGTATAAGTTGGGCCTACGAGCAGTACTTC
clone size: NA
D gene: NA
CDR3 length: 13
V gene: TRBV19
J gene: TRBJ2-7

CDR3 protein: CASSLGENEQFF
CDR3 DNA: TGTGCCAGCAGTTTGGGGGAGAATGAGCAGTTCTTC
clone size: NA
D gene: NA
CDR3 length: 12
V gene: TRBV28
J gene: TRBJ2-1

CDR3 protein: CASSPGLANEQFF
CDR3 DNA: TGTGCCAGCAGCCCCGGGCTAGCCAATGAGCAGTTCTTC
clone size: NA
D gene: NA
CDR3 length: 13
V gene: TRBV13
J gene: TRBJ2-1

CDR3 protein: CASSGATGQETQYF
CDR3 DNA: TGTGCCAGCAGTGGCGCGACAGGACAAGAGACCCAGTACTTC
clone size: NA
D gene: NA
CDR3 length: 14
V gene: TRBV7-9
J gene: TRBJ2-5

CDR3 protein: CASSAVGVTEAFF
CDR3 DNA: TGTGCCAGCAGTGCCGTTGGGGTCACTGAAGCTTTCTTT
clone size: once
D gene: NA
CDR3 length: 13
V gene: TRBV27
J gene: TRBJ1-1

CDR3 protein: CASNLGLTTGELFF
CDR3 DNA: TGTGCCAGTAACCTGGGGCTGACCACCGGGGAGCTGTTTTTT
clone size: few
D gene: NA
CDR3 length: 14
V gene: TRBV19
J gene: TRBJ2-2

CDR3 protein: CASGGGSEQFF
CDR3 DNA: TGTGCCAGCGGTGGGGGGAGTGAGCAGTTCTTC
clone size: NA
D gene: NA
CDR3 length: 11
V gene: TRBV7-3
J gene: TRBJ2-1

CDR3 protein: CASSSLGRELDEQYF
CDR3 DNA: TGTGCCAGCAGTTCCCTAGGTCGGGAGCTCGACGAGCAGTACTTC
clone size: NA
D gene: NA
CDR3 length: 15
V gene: TRBV27
J gene: TRBJ2-7

CDR3 protein: CASGHVFTDTQYF
CDR3 DNA: TGTGCCAGCGGCCATGTCTTCACAGATACGCAGTATTTT
clone size: NA
D gene: NA
CDR3 length: 13
V gene: TRBV19
J gene: TRBJ2-3

CDR3 protein: CASSLGSGSTDTQYF
CDR3 DNA: TGTGCCAGCAGTTTAGGTAGCGGGAGCACAGATACGCAGTATTTT
clone size: NA
D gene: TRBD2
CDR3 length: 15
V gene: TRBV28
J gene: TRBJ2-3

CDR3 protein: CASSGGTEETQYF
CDR3 DNA: TGTGCCAGCAGCGGCGGGACAGAAGAGACCCAGTACTTC
clone size: once
D gene: NA
CDR3 length: 13
V gene: TRBV9
J gene: TRBJ2-5

CDR3 protein: CASSLEGEPTYEQYF
CDR3 DNA: TGTGCCAGCAGCTTGGAAGGAGAACCAACCTACGAGCAGTACTTC
clone size: NA
D gene: NA
CDR3 length: 15
V gene: TRBV5-5
J gene: TRBJ2-7

CDR3 protein: CAWTSLPGQGNTIYF
CDR3 DNA: TGTGCCTGGACCTCACTTCCGGGACAGGGAAACACCATATATTTT
clone size: NA
D gene: TRBD1
CDR3 length: 15
V gene: TRBV30
J gene: TRBJ1-3

CDR3 protein: CASSTPDLGGDVYTF
CDR3 DNA: TGTGCCAGTAGTACCCCAGATTTAGGGGGCGACGTCTACACCTTC
clone size: few
D gene: TRBD1
CDR3 length: 15
V gene: TRBV19
J gene: TRBJ1-2

CDR3 protein: CASSFGPQGELFF
CDR3 DNA: TGTGCCAGCAGTTTCGGGCCTCAAGGAGAACTGTTTTTT
clone size: NA
D gene: NA
CDR3 length: 13
V gene: TRBV6-6
J gene: TRBJ1-4

CDR3 protein: CASSPPGSGNTIYF
CDR3 DNA: TGTGCCAGCAGCCCCCCCGGGTCTGGAAACACCATATATTTT
clone size: NA
D gene: NA
CDR3 length: 14
V gene: TRBV7-2
J gene: TRBJ1-3

CDR3 protein: CASTPLLVGGSTDTQYF
CDR3 DNA: TGTGCCAGCACCCCGTTGTTAGTAGGAGGGAGCACAGATACGCAGTATTTT
clone size: NA
D gene: NA
CDR3 length: 17
V gene: TRBV27
J gene: TRBJ2-3

CDR3 protein: CASSLSPARGYTF
CDR3 DNA: TGTGCCAGCAGTTTATCCCCCGCGCGAGGATACACCTTC
clone size: few
D gene: NA
CDR3 length: 13
V gene: TRBV28
J gene: TRBJ1-2

CDR3 protein: CASSQDGKDIWTGNTEAFF
CDR3 DNA: TGCGCCAGCAGCCAAGACGGGAAAGACATCTGGACAGGGAACACTGAAGCTTTCTTT
clone size: NA
D gene: TRBD1
CDR3 length: 19
V gene: TRBV4-1
J gene: TRBJ1-1

CDR3 protein: CASSLLGGETQYF
CDR3 DNA: TGTGCCAGCAGTTTATTAGGCGGGGAGACCCAGTACTTC
clone size: medium-sized
D gene: NA
CDR3 length: 13
V gene: TRBV28
J gene: TRBJ2-5

CDR3 protein: CASSVGTSGDYNEQFF
CDR3 DNA: TGTGCCAGCAGTGTTGGGACTAGCGGGGACTACAATGAGCAGTTCTTC
clone size: NA
D gene: TRBD2
CDR3 length: 16
V gene: TRBV6-4
J gene: TRBJ2-1

CDR3 protein: CASSDSGGQNQPQHF
CDR3 DNA: TGTGCCAGCAGTGACTCGGGTGGACAGAATCAGCCCCAGCATTTT
clone size: NA
D gene: NA
CDR3 length: 15
V gene: TRBV6-4
J gene: TRBJ1-5

CDR3 protein: CASSDVGDREINEQFF
CDR3 DNA: TGTGCCAGCAGTGACGTAGGGGACAGAGAGATCAATGAGCAGTTCTTC
clone size: NA
D gene: TRBD1
CDR3 length: 16
V gene: TRBV6-4
J gene: TRBJ2-1

CDR3 protein: CASSLATGPYNEQFF
CDR3 DNA: TGTGCCAGCAGTTTGGCGACGGGCCCCTACAATGAGCAGTTCTTC
clone size: NA
D gene: NA
CDR3 length: 15
V gene: TRBV28
J gene: TRBJ2-1

CDR3 protein: CASSLGGGQLYEQYF
CDR3 DNA: TGTGCCAGCAGCTTAGGCGGAGGACAGTTGTACGAGCAGTACTTC
clone size: NA
D gene: NA
CDR3 length: 15
V gene: TRBV7-9
J gene: TRBJ2-7

CDR3 protein: CASSATPAYGYTF
CDR3 DNA: TGTGCCAGCAGTGCGACTCCTGCCTATGGCTACACCTTC
clone size: NA
D gene: NA
CDR3 length: 13
V gene: TRBV25-1
J gene: TRBJ1-2

CDR3 protein: CASSFTGTRPPYEQYF
CDR3 DNA: TGTGCCAGCAGTTTTACCGGGACCCGACCTCCCTACGAGCAGTACTTC
clone size: NA
D gene: NA
CDR3 length: 16
V gene: TRBV28
J gene: TRBJ2-7